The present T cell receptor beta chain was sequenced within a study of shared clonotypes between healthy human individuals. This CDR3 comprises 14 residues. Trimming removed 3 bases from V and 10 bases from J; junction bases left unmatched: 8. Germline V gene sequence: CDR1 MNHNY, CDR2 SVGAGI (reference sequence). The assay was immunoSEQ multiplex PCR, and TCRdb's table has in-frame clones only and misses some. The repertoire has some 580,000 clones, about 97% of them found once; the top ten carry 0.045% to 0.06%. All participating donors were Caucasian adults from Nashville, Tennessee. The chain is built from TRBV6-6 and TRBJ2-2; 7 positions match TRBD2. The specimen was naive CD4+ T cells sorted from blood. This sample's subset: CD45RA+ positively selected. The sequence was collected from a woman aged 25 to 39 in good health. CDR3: CASSYAGALPELFF. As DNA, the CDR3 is TGTGCCAGCAGTTATGCGGGAGCTCTCCCGGAGCTGTTTTTT.